This TCR beta chain originates from a study of monozygotic twins with inflammatory bowel disease. Study-wide results and caveats: Immunosuppressive treatments were not uniform, and this may have added variability to patient repertoires. Results did not support any single strong IBD-associated signal or clonotype. Among IBD patients, fewer clonotypes were shared with others than among healthy twins, especially with disease activity.

CDR1 and CDR2 from the germline V gene are LNHNV and YYDKDF (reference sequence). The CDR3 extends over 17 amino acids. Samples each yielded cDNA through eight separate reactions. TCRdb processed the 5' RACE reads again and assigns one entry to each CDR3 protein, with no DNA. The specimen's table records a few hundred thousand distinct CDR3 sequences. Concerning this clonotype: What it binds is not known.

The sequenced sample consisted of blood. The V and J genes are TRBV15 and TRBJ2-2; TCRdb's assignment of TRBD1 cannot be checked, as there is no DNA. The sequence came from a human donor with ulcerative colitis or Crohn's disease, or a healthy co-twin of an affected twin (not recorded which). The CDR3 loop reads CATSRGSGAPWSGELFF.